The clone carrying this TCR beta chain was observed at least ten times. Its antigen is undetermined. This sample was included in a study of T cells in Graves' hyperthyroidism and ophthalmopathy. On the study more broadly: Blood was drawn when the patient was first diagnosed and still untreated.

The CDR3 runs to 14 residues. Germline loops: CDR1 SGHTA, CDR2 FQGNSA. V shed 4 bases and J shed 2 bases, with 11 bases lying between them. Source material for PBMCs was about 10 ml fresh peripheral blood. Amplified TCR beta CDR3 regions came from RNA transcripts. The HTBI primer set served for first-round RT-PCR of the TCR CDR3. TCRdb itself ran the multiplex PCR reads through MiXCR, one entry per CDR3 protein. This sample yields approximately 400,000 distinct CDR3 sequences, of which more than 12% are seen a single time; about 20% belongs to the top ten. Study-level points and caveats: Onset of ophthalmopathy came a median approximately 6.5 months after the model predicted it.

The chain employs TRBV7-2 and TRBJ2-5; no clear D gene. This clonotype was sampled from a woman aged 25 to 39 with Graves' ophthalmopathy. Material: blood. CDR3 nucleotide sequence: TGTGCCAGCAGCTACCGCTCGATACAAGAGACCCAGTACTTC. This codes for CASSYRSIQETQYF.